A single sample is the source of the 16 T cell receptor beta chains below, sequenced in a study of T-cell reconstitution after alpha-beta-depleted transplantation in children. It was with unique molecular identifiers that the TCRbeta library was prepared. A single record per CDR3 protein comes from TCRdb applying MiXCR to the PCR reads. The sample has 150,000 to 250,000 distinct CDR3 sequences, 6.3% seen once. The sample was PBMCs, taken before TCRalphabeta/CD19-depleted stem cell transplant. The source of these receptors is a girl in the first two years of life with combined immunodeficiency, due to receive a stem cell transplant.

The chain links TRBV5-5 to TRBJ2-1, with 9 bases aligning to TRBD1. The CDR3 contains 16 residues. After removal of 1 base from V and 1 base from J, the junction contained 3 bases not matched to a gene. Germline CDR1 is SGHKS and CDR2 is YYEKEE (reference sequence). The CDR3, as DNA: TGTGCCAGCAGCTTGACGGGACAGGGTTCCTACAATGAGCAGTTCTTC. Residues: CASSLTGQGSYNEQFF.

This clonotype was counted at least ten times. This chain connects TRBV7-9 to TRBJ2-4, with TRBD1 as a possible D gene (6 bases). V dropped 5 bases and J dropped 7 bases, with 18 bases sitting between them. The CDR3 loop spans 15 amino acids. Germline lookup yields CDR1 SEHNR and CDR2 FQNEAQ (reference sequence). CDR3 sequence reads: CASSTNRVGENIQYF. The CDR3 nucleotides read TGTGCCAGCAGCACAAACAGGGTCGGGGAGAACATTCAGTACTTC.

This clonotype occurred many times. This chain links TRBV7-8 with TRBJ1-1; 8 bases agree with TRBD1. Germline V gene data show CDR1 as SGHVS and CDR2 as FQNEAQ. The V gene end was trimmed by 3 bases and the J gene end by 4 bases; junction bases not matched to a gene: 7. CDR3 length equals 15 residues. CDR3 nucleotides: TGTGCCAGCAGCTTCCCGACAGGGGTGGGCACTGAAGCTTTCTTT. Protein sequence: CASSFPTGVGTEAFF. Combining the CDR3 with reference TRBV7-8 and TRBJ1-1 gives the whole variable domain GAGVSQSPRYKVAKRGQDVALRCDPISGHVSLFWYQQALGQGPEFLTYFQNEAQLDKSGLPSDRFFAERPEGSVSTLKIQRTQQEDSAVYLCASSFPTGVGTEAFFGQGTRLTVV.

This clonotype was observed many times. V and J are TRBV20-1 and TRBJ2-7; possible D gene TRBD1, 6 bases. This CDR3 has 15 residues. Trimming removed 6 bases from V and 2 bases from J, with 20 bases in between. CDR1 is DFQATT and CDR2 is SNEGSKA in the germline V gene (reference sequence). This chain's CDR3 is CSARGLWGSPYEQYF. Written as DNA, the CDR3 is TGCAGTGCCAGGGGCCTCTGGGGGTCTCCCTACGAGCAGTACTTC.

This clonotype was seen repeatedly, ten times or more. The rearrangement uses TRBV12-3 or TRBV12-4 and TRBJ1-1, with 8 bases lining up with TRBD1. This CDR3 contains 14 residues. The V segment lost 7 bases and the J segment 3 bases; nucleotides outside the gene matches: 7. CDR3 sequence (DNA): TGTGCCAGCACACTCCGGACAGGGTACACTGAAGCTTTCTTT. This encodes CASTLRTGYTEAFF.

The rearrangement links TRBV28 to TRBJ1-6; D remains ambiguous. Germline V CDR1 and CDR2: MDHEN, SYDVKM. CDR3 length: 13 residues. V was cut by 3 bases and J by 8 bases, with 8 bases left in between. CDR3 DNA sequence: TGTGCCAGCAGTTTCCGCGGGGATTCACCCCTCCACTTT. The encoded protein is CASSFRGDSPLHF.

This clonotype has only a few counts. This rearrangement joins TRBV20-1 to TRBJ2-3; 12 nucleotides match TRBD2. Germline CDR1 reads DFQATT; CDR2 reads SNEGSKA (reference sequence). Losses at the gene ends were 3 bases for V and 0 bases for J; bases not matched to a gene: 13. There are 19 residues in the CDR3. The CDR3 sequence is CSARRTSGMGGLSTDTQYF. As DNA, the CDR3 is TGCAGTGCTAGGAGGACTAGCGGGATGGGGGGACTTAGCACAGATACGCAGTATTTT.

The table lists this clonotype with many counts. The rearrangement uses TRBV10-3 and TRBJ2-7; D unclear. This CDR3 has 12 residues. The germline V and J ends were trimmed by 0 bases and 6 bases, with 6 bases remaining between them. Per germline, CDR1 ENHRY and CDR2 SYGVKD. CDR3 sequence reads: CAISESGPEQYF. CDR3 bases: TGTGCCATCAGTGAGTCAGGGCCCGAGCAGTACTTC.

In its sample, this clonotype was seen many times. The chain has TRBV28 and TRBJ2-1; the match to TRBD2 covers 11 bases. V lost 3 bases to trimming and J lost 9 bases; unmatched junction nucleotides: 13. The germline gives CDR1 MDHEN, CDR2 SYDVKM. The CDR3 totals 17 residues. In DNA, the CDR3 is TGTGCCAGCAGTTTTCAGCTAGCGGGAGGACTAGGCGCTGAGCAGTTCTTC. This codes for CASSFQLAGGLGAEQFF.

The chain recombines TRBV18 with TRBJ1-1; D uncertain. This CDR3 comprises 13 residues. Per the germline V gene, CDR1 is KGHSH and CDR2 is LQKENI. V was shortened by 2 bases and J by 6 bases, with 10 bases between the two germline ends. CDR3 nucleotide sequence: TGTGCCAGCTCACCATCCCGGGGATCTGAAGCTTTCTTT. It yields the protein CASSPSRGSEAFF.

This clonotype was counted many times. The DNA for the CDR3 is TGCAGTGCTAGGTCAGGTTCGGACTATGGCTACACCTTC. Translation: CSARSGSDYGYTF. The chain joins TRBV20-1 to TRBJ1-2; D unclear. The germline CDR1 and CDR2 sequences are DFQATT and SNEGSKA (reference sequence). This CDR3 is built from 13 residues. V was trimmed by 3 bases and J by 3 bases, leaving 11 bases between them.

This clonotype was counted many times. This chain connects TRBV15 to TRBJ2-1; 11 nucleotides match TRBD2. Per germline, CDR1 LNHNV and CDR2 YYDKDF (reference sequence). The CDR3 has 18 residues. Germline trimming cut 0 bases from V and 6 bases from J; bases unmatched to any gene: 10. CDR3 protein: CATSRDWGLAGGRNEQFF. In DNA form, the CDR3 reads TGTGCCACCAGCAGAGATTGGGGCCTAGCGGGAGGTCGCAATGAGCAGTTCTTC.

Ten or more counts support this clonotype. The rearrangement uses TRBV20-1 and TRBJ2-7, with 15 bases fitting TRBD2. The CDR3 is 18 amino acids. V lost 4 bases and J lost 2; bases outside the gene matches: 12. CDR1 is DFQATT, CDR2 SNEGSKA, per germline (reference sequence). The CDR3 DNA sequence: TGCAGTGCTACCGATCCGGGACTAGCGGGGGGATCGGCCTACGAGCAGTACTTC. Its protein is CSATDPGLAGGSAYEQYF.

This clonotype was seen many times. This chain links TRBV2 with TRBJ2-5, with D unresolved. The germline V gene encodes CDR1 SNHLY and CDR2 FYNNEI. V dropped 7 bases and J dropped 4 bases, with 7 bases sitting between them. This CDR3 spans 11 amino acids. CDR3 DNA sequence: TGTGCCAGCAACCGTTTAGAGACCCAGTACTTC. This encodes CASNRLETQYF.

This clonotype turned up a few times. The CDR3 coding sequence is TGTGCCAGCAGCCAAGATTGGGGAACTGAAGCTTTCTTT. Its protein product is CASSQDWGTEAFF. The rearrangement joins TRBV4-2 to TRBJ1-1, with unresolved D. The CDR3 extends over 13 amino acids. CDR1 is LGHNA, CDR2 YNFKEQ, per germline. Trimming shortened V by 0 bases and J by 5 bases, and 7 bases separated the two germline ends.

This clonotype came up many times. This rearrangement joins TRBV6-5 to TRBJ2-1; D call uncertain. The CDR3 is 15 residues long. The germline V and J ends were trimmed by 0 bases and 4 bases, with 10 bases remaining between them. CDR1 and CDR2 from the germline V gene are MNHEY and SVGAGI. CDR3 bases: TGTGCCAGCAGTTACTCTGGATTCGGGTACAATGAGCAGTTCTTC. It yields the protein CASSYSGFGYNEQFF.